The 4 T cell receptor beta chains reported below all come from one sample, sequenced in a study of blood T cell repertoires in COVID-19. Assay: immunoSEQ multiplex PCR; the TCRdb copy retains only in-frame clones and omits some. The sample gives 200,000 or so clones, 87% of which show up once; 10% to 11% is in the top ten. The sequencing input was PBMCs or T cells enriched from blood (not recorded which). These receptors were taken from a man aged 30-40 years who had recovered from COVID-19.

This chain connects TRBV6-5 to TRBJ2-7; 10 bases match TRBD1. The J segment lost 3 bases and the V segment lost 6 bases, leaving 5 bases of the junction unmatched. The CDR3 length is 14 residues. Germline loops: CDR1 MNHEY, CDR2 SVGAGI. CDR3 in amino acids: CASRGGDRGYEQYF. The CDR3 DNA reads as TGTGCCAGCAGGGGGGGGGACAGGGGCTACGAGCAGTACTTC.

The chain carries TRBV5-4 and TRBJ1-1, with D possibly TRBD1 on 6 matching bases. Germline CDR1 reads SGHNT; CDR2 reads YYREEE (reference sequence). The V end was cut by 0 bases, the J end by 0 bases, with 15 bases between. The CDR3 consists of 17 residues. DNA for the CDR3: TGTGCCAGCAGCTTGGGGGCGGGGGGCAGCATGAACACTGAAGCTTTCTTT. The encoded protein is CASSLGAGGSMNTEAFF.

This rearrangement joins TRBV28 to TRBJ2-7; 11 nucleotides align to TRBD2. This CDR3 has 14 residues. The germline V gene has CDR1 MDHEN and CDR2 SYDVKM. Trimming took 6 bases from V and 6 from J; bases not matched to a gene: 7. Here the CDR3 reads CASRRLAGFSEQYF. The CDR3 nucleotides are TGTGCCAGCAGGCGACTAGCGGGATTTTCCGAGCAGTACTTC. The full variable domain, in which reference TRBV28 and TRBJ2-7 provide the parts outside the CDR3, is DVKVTQSSRYLVKRTGEKVFLECVQDMDHENMFWYRQDPGLGLRLIYFSYDVKMKEKGDIPEGYSVSREKKERFSLILESASTNQTSMYLCASRRLAGFSEQYFGPGTRLTVT.

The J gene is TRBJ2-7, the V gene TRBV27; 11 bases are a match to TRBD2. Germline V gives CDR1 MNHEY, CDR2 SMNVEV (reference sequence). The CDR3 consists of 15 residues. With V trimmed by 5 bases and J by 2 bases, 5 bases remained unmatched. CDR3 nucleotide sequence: TGTGCCAGCAGTCTCGGGACTAGCGGAACCTACGAGCAGTACTTC. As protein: CASSLGTSGTYEQYF.